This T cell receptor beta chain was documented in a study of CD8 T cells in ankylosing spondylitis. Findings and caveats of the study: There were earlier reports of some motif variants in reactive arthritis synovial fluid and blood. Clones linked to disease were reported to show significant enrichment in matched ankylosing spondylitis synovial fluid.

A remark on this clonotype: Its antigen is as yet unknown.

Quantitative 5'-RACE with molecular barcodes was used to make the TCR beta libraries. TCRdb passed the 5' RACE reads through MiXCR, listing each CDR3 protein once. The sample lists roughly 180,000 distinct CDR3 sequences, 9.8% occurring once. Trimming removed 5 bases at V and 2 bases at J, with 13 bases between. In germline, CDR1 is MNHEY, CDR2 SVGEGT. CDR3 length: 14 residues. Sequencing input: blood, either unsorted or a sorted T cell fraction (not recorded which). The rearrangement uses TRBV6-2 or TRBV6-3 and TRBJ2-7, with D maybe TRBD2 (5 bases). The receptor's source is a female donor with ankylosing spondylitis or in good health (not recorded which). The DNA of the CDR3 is TGTGCCAGCAGTGCCCTTGAGGGCCCCTACGAGCAGTACTTC. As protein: CASSALEGPYEQYF.